The clone carrying this TCR beta chain was recorded once. The source of the sample is a study of memory CD4+ T cells and cytomegalovirus serostatus. V was trimmed by 3 bases and J by 5 bases, leaving 17 bases between them. This CDR3 region has 15 residues. CDR1 LGHNA and CDR2 YSLEER come from the germline V gene. The sort gate was single viable CD3+CD4+CD8-CD45RO+ cells for memory CD4+ T cells. Profiled with immunoSEQ multiplex PCR; TCRdb holds only in-frame clones, not every one. The profile shows about 58,000 clones, approximately 77% of them singletons. Material for sequencing was memory CD4+ T cells from blood. J is TRBJ2-7 and V is TRBV4-3; weak D call: TRBD1 (6 bases). The clonotype originates from an adult in good health and CMV-seronegative. Some clones in this sample may be carry-over from other donors' samples. The CDR3 spells CASSHQLGAVDEQYF. The CDR3 DNA sequence: TGCGCCAGCAGCCACCAGCTGGGGGCGGTGGACGAGCAGTACTTC.